This T cell receptor (beta chain) was sequenced for a study of human T cells and chemical hapten exposure (dated by TCRdb to the early 2020s). With regard to the full study: For sensitization, 2% DPC in acetone was applied to a roughly 2 cm by roughly 2 cm area of upper inner arm skin. The mostly female patient cohort included alopecia areata with under or over 50% scalp involvement, alopecia totalis and alopecia universalis. Blood was sampled from patients pre-sensitization (week 0) and at 2, 6 and about 24 weeks after DPC sensitization. The study tracked peripheral blood TCR repertoire changes in vivo during primary and secondary sensitization to the hapten diphenylcyclopropenone (DPC) in alopecia patients. The libraries were sequenced as a pool, and the TCR yield per sample differed mostly because of small variations in library volumes within the pool. Nearly 30 alopecia patients provided blood for TCR sequencing at one to four time points (pre-sensitization, 2, 6 and 24 weeks). Throughout the roughly 25-week study period, patients were also given weekly therapeutic DPC doses on the scalp. Patch testing was performed on the upper back with Finn chambers containing 0.01% DPC, and the patch tests were scored after 6 days according to International Contact Dermatitis Research Group standards.

The receptor library was made with RACE. For sequencing, a NextSeq 500 was employed. During library preparation, unique molecular identifiers were attached to individual cDNA molecules so that TCRs could be counted in a quantitative, reproducible way. From each blood RNA sample, both TCR alpha and TCR beta chains were sequenced. Per the authors' processing: A median of about 87,000 TCRs per sample was observed, with a range of 23,224 to 690,600. The Decombinator software suite was used to annotate V, J and CDR3 in the TCR reads. For the PS versus PT1 abundance plots, all samples were subsampled to the same number of TCRs (28,000). Expanded TCRs were defined as absent before sensitization and observed at least eight times at the 2-week time point. The raw public reads went through TCRdb reprocessing: fastp at Q25, MiXCR clone calling, in-frame beta chains kept. Every distinct CDR3 protein forms one entry, paired with its most common genes and DNA. Clone size and V and J calls follow TCRdb, not the original study. Counted in this sample were around 330,000 distinct CDR3 sequences; about 5.4% of them appeared once. The top ten hold about 8.7% of the sample.

Between the V and J ends, shortened by 4 bases and 0 bases respectively, the junction contains 6 bases. The cysteine opens and the phenylalanine closes a CDR3 of 13 amino acids. Only the CDR3 DNA is retained, 39 bases long and in frame from the first base. This clonotype was detected ten times or more. Its antigen is not yet known. No base quality information exists; no much larger clone differs at one position. The sample's time point label, in plain terms: pre-sensitization, week 0. In the paper's terms, the treatment or condition label means: therapeutic diphenylcyclopropenone sensitization with weekly scalp DPC. At every patch-test visit, the blood draw took place before the patch test was put on. To be eligible, patients had to be aged 18 to 70, diagnosed with alopecia and judged suitable for DPC therapy, while pregnant patients were excluded. Total RNA was extracted from unfractionated whole blood collected in Tempus Blood RNA tubes.

The full study reports these points: Expanded TCRs formed significantly more large CDR3 similarity clusters than pre-sensitization or healthy control sets, consistent with antigen-driven responses. Because every patient had alopecia, a presumed autoimmune disease, the patients' immune response might differ from that of healthy individuals. DPC sensitization did not change the number of TCRs with a frequency above 1 in 1000, and there was no evidence of changes in global repertoire structure. Patch test score was positively correlated with the number of PT1 expanded TCRs, with significance at thresholds 8, 16 and 32 but not at 4. Repeated subsampling changed both the strength of the expansion versus patch-test correlation and the threshold at which that correlation became significant.

The sequence links TRBV12-3 or TRBV12-4 to TRBJ1-1; the D segment cannot be called with confidence. This sequence was found in a woman under 30 with alopecia areata. Some clones in this sample may be carry-over from other donors' samples. The sample here was whole blood, taken in connection with sensitization to the hapten diphenylcyclopropenone (DPC). The CDR3 protein: CASSSQMNTEAFF. In nucleotide form, the sequence is TGTGCCAGCAGTTCGCAGATGAACACTGAAGCTTTCTTT.